The 8 T cell receptor beta chains below were found in one sample sequenced in a study of early T cells in non-severe SARS-CoV-2 infection. In TCRdb, the 5' RACE reads were re-called with MiXCR into one record per CDR3 protein. The sample shows about 110,000 distinct CDR3 sequences, around 10% of them seen only once. Sequenced input: whole blood. These receptors were collected from an adult who was a healthcare worker with PCR-confirmed SARS-CoV-2 infection or an uninfected control (not recorded which).

This clonotype was counted between two and nine times. The chain recombines TRBV6-1 with TRBJ2-2; D not certain. V was shortened by 1 base and J by 5 bases, with 5 bases between the two germline ends. CDR1 is MNHNS, CDR2 SASEGT, per germline. This CDR3 spans 13 amino acids. The CDR3 nucleotides are TGTGCCAGCAGTGAAGGGGCGACCGGGGAGCTGTTTTTT. This sequence encodes CASSEGATGELFF.

This clonotype was observed many times. This chain links TRBV19 with TRBJ1-1; perhaps TRBD1 as D (5 bases). V lost 7 bases and J 1 base, leaving 13 bases between the germline ends. The germline V gene has CDR1 LNHDA and CDR2 SQIVND (reference sequence). The CDR3 has 14 residues. As DNA, the CDR3 is TGTGCCAGTACCCCGGGGGGAGGGAACACTGAAGCTTTCTTT. Translated, it gives CASTPGGGNTEAFF.

This clonotype was detected a few times. In DNA form, the CDR3 reads TGTGCCAGCAGAGGTCGGGGTGCGGGAGACCCAGATACGCAGTATTTT. Its protein is CASRGRGAGDPDTQYF. The J gene is TRBJ2-3, the V gene TRBV7-9; 7 nucleotides align to TRBD2. J gave up 4 bases and V 6 bases, and 13 bases lay outside the gene matches. Germline assignment: CDR1 SEHNR and CDR2 FQNEAQ (reference sequence). The length of the CDR3 is 16 residues.

This clonotype was found a few times. The V and J genes are TRBV7-8 and TRBJ2-2; D possibly corresponds to TRBD2 (6 bases). The CDR3 has 15 residues. Trimming took 4 bases from V and 5 from J, leaving 14 bases between them. CDR1 and CDR2 (germline): SGHVS, FQNEAQ. The CDR3 is CASSWRVDRTGELFF. CDR3 nucleotide sequence: TGTGCCAGCAGCTGGAGGGTAGACCGAACCGGGGAGCTGTTTTTT.

This clonotype was seen more than once but under ten times. V gene TRBV5-1 combines with J gene TRBJ2-5; D not certain. Germline CDR1 reads SGHRS; CDR2 reads YFSETQ. The V gene lost 0 bases and the J gene lost 3 bases, with 9 bases spanning the gap. The CDR3 is 14 residues long. CDR3: CASSLEPRKETQYF. CDR3 in DNA: TGCGCCAGCAGCTTGGAGCCCAGGAAAGAGACCCAGTACTTC. The variable domain in full, with the rest retrieved from reference TRBV5-1 and TRBJ2-5, is KAGVTQTPRYLIKTRGQQVTLSCSPISGHRSVSWYQQTPGQGLQFLFEYFSETQRNKGNFPGRFSGRQFSNSRSEMNVSTLELGDSALYLCASSLEPRKETQYFGPGTRLLVL.

This clonotype has just a few counts. The chain links TRBV13 to TRBJ1-6, with a tentative D call TRBD1 (6 bases). Germline lookup yields CDR1 PRHDT and CDR2 FYEKMQ (reference sequence). The CDR3 has 15 amino acids. Trimming left V 5 bases short and J 11 bases short, with 19 bases between. CDR3 in amino acids: CASSPYSGGKTPLHF. The CDR3 DNA reads as TGTGCCAGCAGCCCCTATTCGGGGGGCAAGACACCCCTCCACTTT.

The chain carries TRBV7-8 and TRBJ2-1; 8 bases fit TRBD2. Germline assignment: CDR1 SGHVS and CDR2 FQNEAQ. The CDR3 extends over 15 amino acids. After removal of 5 bases from V and 4 bases from J, the junction contained 7 bases not matched to a gene. This CDR3 reads CASSPRTSSYNEQFF. CDR3 nucleotides: TGTGCCAGCAGCCCAAGGACTAGCAGTTACAATGAGCAGTTCTTC.

This clonotype was observed a single time. The chain is built from TRBV7-2 and TRBJ1-6; D remains unclear. Per germline, CDR1 SGHTA and CDR2 FQGNSA. The ends were cut back, 5 bases at V and 9 bases at J, with 11 bases in the middle. This CDR3 has 13 residues. The CDR3 is CASSREWVSPLHF. CDR3 nucleotide sequence: TGTGCCAGCAGCCGGGAGTGGGTTTCACCCCTCCACTTT. Based on the CDR3 plus reference TRBV7-2 and TRBJ1-6, the full variable domain is GAGVSQSPSNKVTEKGKDVELRCDPISGHTALYWYRQSLGQGLEFLIYFQGNSAPDKSGLPSDRFSAERTGGSVSTLTIQRTQQEDSAVYLCASSREWVSPLHFGNGTRLTVT.